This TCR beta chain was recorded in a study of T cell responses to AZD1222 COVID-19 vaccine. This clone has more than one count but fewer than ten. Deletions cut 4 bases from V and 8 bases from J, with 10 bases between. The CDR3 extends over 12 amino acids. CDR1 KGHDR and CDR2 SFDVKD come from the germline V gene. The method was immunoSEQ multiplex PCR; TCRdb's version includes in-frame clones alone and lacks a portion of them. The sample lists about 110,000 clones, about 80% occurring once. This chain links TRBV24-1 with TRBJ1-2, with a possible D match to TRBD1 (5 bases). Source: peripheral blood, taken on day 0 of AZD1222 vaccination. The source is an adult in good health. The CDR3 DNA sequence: TGTGCCACCAGTGAGGGGACGACGGGCTACACCTTC. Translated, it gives CATSEGTTGYTF.